This T cell receptor beta chain was obtained from a study of cytomegalovirus exposure and HLA in healthy donors. General study findings and limits: In terms of immune exposure information, only CMV serostatus was available. An assumption of roughly uniform sequencing depth across donors underlay the presence/absence analyses. In most subjects, TCR beta sequences reportedly gave accurate predictions of HLA-A and HLA-B alleles.

The study ran its PCR with 60 Vbeta and 13 Jbeta primers. Profiling relied on immunoSEQ multiplex PCR, and the TCRdb table lists in-frame clones only, not all of them. The sample contains roughly 120,000 clones, 15% of which appear only once. This clone has just a few counts. Antigen unknown. Germline loops: CDR1 SEHNR, CDR2 FQNEAQ (reference sequence). The V end was cut by 3 bases, the J end by 0 bases, with 9 bases between. This CDR3 contains 15 residues. The J gene is TRBJ2-1, the V gene TRBV7-9, with D unresolved. The sequenced material came from PBMCs. The receptor was derived from a woman younger than 35 in good health and CMV-seronegative. This CDR3 reads CASSLMVSSYNEQFF. In DNA form, the CDR3 reads TGTGCCAGCAGCTTGATGGTGAGCTCCTACAATGAGCAGTTCTTC.